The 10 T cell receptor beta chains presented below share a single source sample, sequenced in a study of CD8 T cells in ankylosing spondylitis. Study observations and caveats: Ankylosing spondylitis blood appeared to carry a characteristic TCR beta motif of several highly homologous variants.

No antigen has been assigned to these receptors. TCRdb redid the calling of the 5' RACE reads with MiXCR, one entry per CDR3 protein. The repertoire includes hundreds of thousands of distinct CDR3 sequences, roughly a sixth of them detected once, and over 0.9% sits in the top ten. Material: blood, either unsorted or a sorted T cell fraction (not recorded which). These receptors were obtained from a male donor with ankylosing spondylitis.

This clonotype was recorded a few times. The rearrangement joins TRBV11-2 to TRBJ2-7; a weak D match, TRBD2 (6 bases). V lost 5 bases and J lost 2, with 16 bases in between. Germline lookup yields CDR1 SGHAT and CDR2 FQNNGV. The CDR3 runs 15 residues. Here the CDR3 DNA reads TGTGCCAGCAGCCCAGGCTCGGGGGTCCCCTACGAGCAGTACTTC. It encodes CASSPGSGVPYEQYF.

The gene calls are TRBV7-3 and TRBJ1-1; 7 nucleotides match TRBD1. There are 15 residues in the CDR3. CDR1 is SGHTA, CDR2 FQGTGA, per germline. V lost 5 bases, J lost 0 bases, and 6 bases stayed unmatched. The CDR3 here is CASSIQGGMNTEAFF. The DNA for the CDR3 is TGTGCCAGCAGCATCCAAGGGGGCATGAACACTGAAGCTTTCTTT.

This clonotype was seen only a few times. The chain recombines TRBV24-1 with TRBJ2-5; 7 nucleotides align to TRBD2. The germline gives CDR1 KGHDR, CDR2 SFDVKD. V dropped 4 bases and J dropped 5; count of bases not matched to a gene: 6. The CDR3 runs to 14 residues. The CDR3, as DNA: TGTGCCACCAGTGACACGGGGGGAAGTGAGACCCAGTACTTC. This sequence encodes CATSDTGGSETQYF.

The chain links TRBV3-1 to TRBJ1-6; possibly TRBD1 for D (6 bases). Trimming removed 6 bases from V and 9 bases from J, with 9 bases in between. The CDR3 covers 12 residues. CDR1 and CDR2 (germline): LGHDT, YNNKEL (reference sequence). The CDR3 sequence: CASRDSVSPLHF. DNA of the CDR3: TGTGCCAGCAGGGACAGCGTTTCACCCCTCCACTTT.

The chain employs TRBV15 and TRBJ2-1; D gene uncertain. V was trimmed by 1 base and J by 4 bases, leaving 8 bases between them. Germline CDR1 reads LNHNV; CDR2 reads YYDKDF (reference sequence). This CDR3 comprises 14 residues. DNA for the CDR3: TGTGCCACCAGCAGAGTTGCAGTTTACAATGAGCAGTTCTTC. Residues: CATSRVAVYNEQFF.

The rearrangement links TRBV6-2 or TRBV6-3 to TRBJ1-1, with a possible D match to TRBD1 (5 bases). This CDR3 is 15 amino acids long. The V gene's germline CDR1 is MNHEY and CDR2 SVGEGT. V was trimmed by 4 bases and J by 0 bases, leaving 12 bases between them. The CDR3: CASSSRQQMNTEAFF. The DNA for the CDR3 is TGTGCCAGCAGTTCCCGACAGCAGATGAACACTGAAGCTTTCTTT.

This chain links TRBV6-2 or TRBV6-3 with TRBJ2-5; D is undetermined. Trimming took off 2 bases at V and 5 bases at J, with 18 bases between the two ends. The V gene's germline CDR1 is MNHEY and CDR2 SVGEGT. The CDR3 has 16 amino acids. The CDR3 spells CASSYPANTWRETQYF. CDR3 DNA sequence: TGTGCCAGCAGTTACCCGGCCAACACGTGGCGGGAGACCCAGTACTTC.

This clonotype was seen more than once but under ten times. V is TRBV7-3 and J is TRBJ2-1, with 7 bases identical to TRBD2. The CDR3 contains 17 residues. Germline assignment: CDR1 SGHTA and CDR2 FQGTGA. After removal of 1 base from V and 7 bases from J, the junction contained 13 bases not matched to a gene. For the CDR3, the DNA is TGTGCCAGCAGCTTAAGGGCTAGGCGGGAGCTATGGAATGAGCAGTTCTTC. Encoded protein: CASSLRARRELWNEQFF. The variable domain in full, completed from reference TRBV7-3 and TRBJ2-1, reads GAGVSQTPSNKVTEKGKYVELRCDPISGHTALYWYRQSLGQGPEFLIYFQGTGAADDSGLPNDRFFAVRPEGSVSTLKIQRTERGDSAVYLCASSLRARRELWNEQFFGPGTRLTVL.

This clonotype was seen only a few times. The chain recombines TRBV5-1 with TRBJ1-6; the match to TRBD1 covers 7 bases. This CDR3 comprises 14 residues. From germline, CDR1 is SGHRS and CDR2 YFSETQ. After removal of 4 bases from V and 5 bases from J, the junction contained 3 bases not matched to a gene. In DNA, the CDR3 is TGCGCCAGCAGCGTTGGACAGGATAATTCACCCCTCCACTTT. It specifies CASSVGQDNSPLHF.

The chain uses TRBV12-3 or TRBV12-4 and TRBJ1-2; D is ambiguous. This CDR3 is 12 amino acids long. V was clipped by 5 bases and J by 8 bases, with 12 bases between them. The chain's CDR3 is CASSEYTVGYTF. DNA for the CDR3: TGTGCCAGCAGTGAATATACAGTAGGCTACACCTTC.